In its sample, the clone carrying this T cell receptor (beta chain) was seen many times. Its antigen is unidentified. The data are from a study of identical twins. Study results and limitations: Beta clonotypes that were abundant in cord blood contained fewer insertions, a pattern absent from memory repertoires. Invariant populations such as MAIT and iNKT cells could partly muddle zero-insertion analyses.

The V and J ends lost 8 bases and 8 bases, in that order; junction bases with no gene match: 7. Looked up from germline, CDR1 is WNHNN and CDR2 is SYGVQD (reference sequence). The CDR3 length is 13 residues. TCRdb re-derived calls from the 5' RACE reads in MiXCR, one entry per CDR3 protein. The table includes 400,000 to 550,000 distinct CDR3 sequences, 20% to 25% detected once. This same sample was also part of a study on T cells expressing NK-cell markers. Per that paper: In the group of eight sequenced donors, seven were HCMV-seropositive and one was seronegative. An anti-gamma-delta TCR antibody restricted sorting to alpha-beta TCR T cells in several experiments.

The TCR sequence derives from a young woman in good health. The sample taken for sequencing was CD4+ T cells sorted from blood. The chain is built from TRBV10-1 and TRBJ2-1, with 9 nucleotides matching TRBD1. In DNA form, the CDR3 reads TGCGCCAGCGGGACAGGGTCTGTCCATGAGCAGTTCTTC. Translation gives CASGTGSVHEQFF.